Below, one T cell receptor beta chain is given with its context. The CDR3 has 15 amino acids. Trimming pared 6 bases from V and 6 bases from J, leaving 17 bases between. Germline V gives CDR1 LNHDA, CDR2 SQIVND (reference sequence). This sample was included in a study of blood T cell repertoires in COVID-19. Study-wide context: There were acute and convalescent COVID-19 samples, and they came from the United States, Italy and Spain. PBMCs, B-cell-depleted T cells, or T cells provided the cDNA or gDNA that made up the material.

The authors' processing: Amplifying reference gene primers gave estimates of nucleated cell counts. The repertoire was sequenced with immunoSEQ multiplex PCR; TCRdb's copy has only in-frame clones and lacks some. V and J calls and clone size come straight from that table; D and trimming were deduced from the DNA. This repertoire shows 250,000 or so clones, 70% to 90% found once; its top ten account for roughly 3%. The sample taken for sequencing was peripheral blood. The sequence derives from a man under 40 with COVID-19, enrolled during active disease. The chain links TRBV19 to TRBJ2-2; perhaps TRBD1 as D (6 bases). The CDR3 sequence: CASRSSGTHPGELFF. As DNA, the CDR3 is TGTGCCAGTAGATCGTCGGGGACACATCCCGGGGAGCTGTTTTTT.